The rows below give T cell receptor beta chains drawn from one sample of a study of OX40 agonist ivuxolimab in advanced cancers. The table came from immunoSEQ multiplex PCR; TCRdb's copy has only in-frame clones and leaves some out. The table records tens of thousands of clones, approximately 90% of them present only once. The material sequenced was CD4+ or CD8+ T cells sorted from blood, taken in a trial of the OX40 agonist ivuxolimab. The origin of the receptors is an adult with an advanced solid tumor such as melanoma, head and neck, liver or kidney cancer. CDR3s include the opening cysteine and the closing phenylalanine or tryptophan. D genes are given only for firm matches. A row's size may be missing; if present it is once, few, many or a size class.

v_gene	d_gene	abundance	j_gene	CDR3aa	CDR3nt
TRBV29-1	TRBD1	NA	TRBJ2-7	CSASGTEPYEQYF	TGCAGCGCATCCGGGACAGAGCCCTACGAGCAGTACTTC
TRBV27	TRBD2	NA	TRBJ2-1	CASSELPGGTYNEQFF	TGTGCCAGCAGTGAACTCCCGGGGGGAACGTACAATGAGCAGTTCTTC
TRBV27	NA	NA	TRBJ2-1	CASSLSGPHNEQFF	TGTGCCAGCAGTTTATCGGGACCCCACAATGAGCAGTTCTTC
TRBV5-4	NA	NA	TRBJ1-1	CASWGSDTEAFF	TGTGCCAGCTGGGGTTCGGACACTGAAGCTTTCTTT
TRBV19	NA	once	TRBJ2-1	CASKFGGYNEQFF	TGTGCCAGTAAGTTCGGGGGCTACAATGAGCAGTTCTTC
TRBV5-1	TRBD1	NA	TRBJ1-1	CASRKGQGNTEAFF	TGCGCCAGCAGAAAGGGACAGGGAAACACTGAAGCTTTCTTT
TRBV29-1	NA	few	TRBJ2-5	CSVPGGKTQYF	TGCAGCGTTCCGGGCGGCAAGACCCAGTACTTC
TRBV25-1	NA	NA	TRBJ2-1	CASSDIFGRELNEQFF	TGTGCCAGCAGTGATATCTTCGGCCGGGAGCTGAATGAGCAGTTCTTC
TRBV11-1	NA	NA	TRBJ2-1	CASTLPGLGAAYNEQFF	TGTGCCAGCACCCTTCCGGGTTTGGGGGCTGCCTACAATGAGCAGTTCTTC
TRBV7-9	NA	many	TRBJ1-2	CASSLFIYGYTF	TGTGCCAGCAGCTTATTCATCTATGGCTACACCTTC
TRBV7-9	TRBD1	NA	TRBJ2-2	CASSFPGTGNTGELFF	TGTGCCAGCAGCTTTCCCGGGACAGGGAACACCGGGGAGCTGTTTTTT
TRBV7-8	NA	NA	TRBJ1-1	CASSLMKLNTEAFF	TGTGCCAGCAGCTTAATGAAACTGAACACTGAAGCTTTCTTT
TRBV29-1	NA	NA	TRBJ2-5	CSATYWSGLETQYF	TGCAGCGCTACTTACTGGTCCGGGCTAGAGACCCAGTACTTC
TRBV30	NA	NA	TRBJ2-2	CAWSTDGELFF	TGTGCCTGGAGTACGGACGGGGAGCTGTTTTTT
TRBV7-8	NA	NA	TRBJ1-5	CASSLAVGAYGNQPQHF	TGTGCCAGCAGCTTAGCCGTCGGGGCTTATGGCAATCAGCCCCAGCATTTT
TRBV19	TRBD2	NA	TRBJ2-5	CASSARLAGEFGETQYF	TGTGCCAGTAGTGCGAGACTAGCGGGAGAGTTTGGGGAGACCCAGTACTTC
TRBV5-4	NA	NA	TRBJ2-3	CASSLGDSSTDTQYF	TGTGCCAGCAGCTTGGGCGATAGCTCGACAGATACGCAGTATTTT
TRBV13	NA	NA	TRBJ1-6	CASSLSRVGSPLHF	TGTGCCAGCAGCCTCAGTAGGGTTGGTTCACCCCTCCACTTT
TRBV4-1	TRBD2	NA	TRBJ2-7	CASSQATSGSYEQYF	TGCGCCAGCAGCCAAGCGACTAGCGGGAGTTACGAGCAGTACTTC
TRBV13	NA	NA	TRBJ2-1	CASSIGSNEQFF	TGTGCCAGCAGCATAGGAAGCAATGAGCAGTTCTTC
TRBV27	TRBD2	NA	TRBJ2-7	CASSWTSGYEQYF	TGTGCCAGCAGTTGGACTAGCGGCTACGAGCAGTACTTC
TRBV4-1	NA	NA	TRBJ2-1	CASSQRTSHRADNEQFF	TGCGCCAGCAGCCAGAGGACCAGTCATAGGGCCGACAATGAGCAGTTCTTC
TRBV11-3	NA	NA	TRBJ2-3	CASSLARGVDTQYF	TGTGCCAGCAGCTTAGCCAGGGGCGTCGATACGCAGTATTTT
TRBV11-2	NA	NA	TRBJ1-1	CASSLFEPNTEAFF	TGTGCCAGCAGCCTCTTTGAGCCGAACACTGAAGCTTTCTTT
TRBV11-2	NA	NA	TRBJ1-1	CASRKIPRGLNTEAFF	TGTGCCAGCAGAAAGATCCCTCGGGGGCTGAACACTGAAGCTTTCTTT
TRBV2	NA	NA	TRBJ2-4	CASSVDSTLAKNIQYF	TGTGCCAGCAGTGTTGACAGTACCCTAGCCAAAAACATTCAGTACTTC
TRBV2	TRBD1	NA	TRBJ2-3	CASGWDRATSSTDTQYF	TGTGCCAGCGGCTGGGACAGGGCCACCTCTAGCACAGATACGCAGTATTTT
TRBV28	NA	NA	TRBJ1-1	CASSILQGSTEAFF	TGTGCCAGCAGTATCCTACAGGGCTCCACTGAAGCTTTCTTT
TRBV13	TRBD2	once	TRBJ2-7	CASSFRLAGDLSYEQYF	TGTGCCAGCAGCTTCCGACTAGCGGGAGATCTTTCCTACGAGCAGTACTTC
TRBV6-6	TRBD1	NA	TRBJ1-2	CASSPDRTGAYGYTF	TGTGCCAGCAGTCCGGACAGGACGGGGGCCTATGGCTACACCTTC
TRBV7-2	NA	NA	TRBJ1-1	CASSSVAGLGNTEAFF	TGTGCCAGCAGCTCAGTAGCGGGCCTGGGGAACACTGAAGCTTTCTTT
TRBV27	NA	NA	TRBJ2-3	CASSLRITDTQYF	TGTGCCAGCAGTTTAAGAATCACAGATACGCAGTATTTT
TRBV5-1	TRBD1	NA	TRBJ1-1	CASSSPDRGLNTEAFF	TGCGCCAGCAGCTCACCGGACAGGGGGTTGAACACTGAAGCTTTCTTT
TRBV6-6	NA	NA	TRBJ2-7	CASSYSNGGHEQYF	TGTGCCAGCAGTTACTCGAATGGTGGGCACGAGCAGTACTTC
TRBV28	TRBD2	NA	TRBJ2-7	CASIPGLAGTYEQYF	TGTGCCAGCATCCCCGGACTAGCGGGAACCTACGAGCAGTACTTC
TRBV13	NA	once	TRBJ1-2	CASEGHNEVDGYTF	TGTGCCAGCGAGGGACACAACGAGGTGGACGGCTACACCTTC
TRBV10-3	TRBD1	NA	TRBJ1-2	CAISYGTGGISYGYTF	TGTGCCATCAGTTATGGGACAGGGGGCATCAGCTATGGCTACACCTTC
TRBV10-2	TRBD1	NA	TRBJ2-3	CATGGPQGADTQYF	TGCGCCACCGGCGGACCTCAGGGGGCAGATACGCAGTATTTT
TRBV29-1	NA	NA	TRBJ2-7	CSAGWGSYEQYF	TGCAGCGCGGGGTGGGGCTCCTACGAGCAGTACTTC
TRBV7-9	NA	many	TRBJ2-2	CASSPPSRLELFF	TGTGCCAGCAGTCCTCCCTCGCGGTTGGAGCTGTTTTTT
TRBV19	NA	NA	TRBJ2-3	CATGVEGKRGTQYF	TGTGCCACCGGGGTAGAGGGGAAACGGGGTACGCAGTATTTT
TRBV10-3	TRBD1	NA	TRBJ1-2	CAISTGGWYTF	TGTGCCATCAGTACAGGGGGCTGGTACACCTTC
TRBV5-4	NA	NA	TRBJ1-6	CASSLTGIGNSPLHF	TGTGCCAGCAGCCTAACAGGGATCGGCAATTCACCCCTCCACTTT
TRBV7-9	NA	NA	TRBJ2-1	CASRPTSQSSYNEQFF	TGTGCCAGCAGACCAACTAGCCAGAGCTCCTACAATGAGCAGTTCTTC
TRBV5-6	NA	NA	TRBJ1-4	CASSFRINEKLFF	TGTGCCAGCAGCTTCAGGATTAATGAAAAACTGTTTTTT
TRBV2	NA	NA	TRBJ2-7	CASLGRRGEQYF	TGTGCCAGCTTGGGACGGAGAGGGGAGCAGTACTTC
TRBV9	NA	NA	TRBJ1-4	CASSPSGAINEKLFF	TGTGCCAGCAGCCCTTCAGGGGCTATTAATGAAAAACTGTTTTTT
TRBV11-2	TRBD2	NA	TRBJ2-3	CASSPLPGLAGGKDTQYF	TGTGCCAGCAGCCCCCTTCCGGGACTAGCGGGGGGAAAAGATACGCAGTATTTT
TRBV5-4	NA	NA	TRBJ1-6	CASSLVGSYSPLHF	TGTGCCAGCAGCTTAGTAGGGTCGTACTCACCCCTCCACTTT
TRBV28	NA	NA	TRBJ2-2	CASSSTTDNTGELFF	TGTGCCAGCAGTTCAACAACAGACAACACCGGGGAGCTGTTTTTT
TRBV18	NA	NA	TRBJ1-1	CASSGAEAFF	TGTGCCAGCTCGGGCGCTGAAGCTTTCTTT
TRBV27	NA	NA	TRBJ1-1	CASSLWSNGEAFF	TGTGCCAGCAGTTTATGGAGTAACGGGGAGGCTTTCTTT